Included here is one T cell receptor (beta chain) sequence, with context. What it binds is unknown. This may be a read error, as it is one base from a much larger clone. In TCRdb, the reads were re-called with MiXCR into one record per CDR3 protein. The profile shows over 300,000 distinct CDR3 sequences, around a tenth of them singletons. The sample is drawn from a study of T cell repertoires in cytomegalovirus infection. The wider study: Public TCR beta signatures marked donors with CMV infection and the matching HLA.

General study results and limits: Of the TCR beta families, the public ones yielded a cumulative frequency that identified carriers of CMV plus the relevant HLA. Across the ex vivo response, the dominant clonotypes were HLA-C-restricted CMV-specific TCR beta clonotypes.

V lost 2 bases to trimming and J lost 0 bases, with 8 bases between them. The germline V gene encodes CDR1 SGHTA and CDR2 FQGNSA. CDR3 length equals 16 residues. The chain recombines TRBV7-2 with TRBJ1-6, with D uncertain. The receptor was derived from a human donor in good health (CMV status not recorded). Some clones in this sample may be carry-over from other donors' samples. Sequencing was carried out using PBMCs. The DNA of the CDR3 is TGTGCCAGCAGCTTATTTAGGAGCTCCTATAATTCACCCCTCCACTTT. Protein sequence: CASSLFRSSYNSPLHF.